These 27 T cell receptor beta chains originate from one sample sequenced in a study of T cells in Graves' hyperthyroidism and ophthalmopathy. The investigators amplified TCR beta CDR3 regions from RNA transcripts. The primer set for the first-round RT-PCR of the TCR CDR3 was HTBI. TCRdb reprocessed the multiplex PCR reads with MiXCR, giving one entry per CDR3 protein. The sample gives hundreds of thousands of distinct CDR3 sequences, roughly 15% of which show up once; around an eighth is in the top ten. The sequencing input was blood. The receptors were gathered from a woman between 50 and 59 years old with Graves' ophthalmopathy.

The table lists this clonotype with many counts. V gene TRBV7-9 combines with J gene TRBJ2-7, with 9 bases lining up with TRBD2. Germline V gene lookup returns CDR1 SEHNR and CDR2 FQNEAQ (reference sequence). This CDR3 spans 17 amino acids. Germline trimming cut 1 base from V and 2 bases from J; bases unmatched to any gene: 9. The CDR3 DNA is TGTGCCAGCAGCTTAGAGACTAGCGGAGGGGTGCCCTACGAGCAGTACTTC. Translating it yields CASSLETSGGVPYEQYF.

CDR3 nucleotide sequence: TGTGCCAGCAGCGTCGCCGGGACAGTACCCTTGAACACTGAAGCTTTCTTT. It yields the protein CASSVAGTVPLNTEAFF. The chain has TRBV9 and TRBJ1-1; 7 nucleotides agree with TRBD1. The CDR3 spans 17 residues. J was trimmed by 0 bases and V by 2 bases; bases with no gene match: 10. CDR1 SGDLS and CDR2 YYNGEE come from the germline V gene.

This clonotype came up a few times. The rearrangement joins TRBV24-1 to TRBJ2-2; no firm D call. The CDR3 runs to 11 residues. V lost 5 bases and J lost 6, with 3 bases in between. Germline CDR1 and CDR2: KGHDR and SFDVKD. The chain's CDR3 is CATSVAGELFF. CDR3 sequence (DNA): TGTGCCACCAGTGTGGCCGGGGAGCTGTTTTTT.

This clonotype was detected ten times or more. The J gene is TRBJ1-5, the V gene TRBV28; no clear D gene. The V gene lost 3 bases and the J gene lost 1 base, with 10 bases spanning the gap. The CDR3 length is 15 residues. CDR1 MDHEN and CDR2 SYDVKM come from the germline V gene. CDR3 sequence reads: CASSLARTSNQPQHF. The CDR3 nucleotides are TGTGCCAGCAGTTTGGCCCGAACAAGCAATCAGCCCCAGCATTTT. Looking up the rest from reference TRBV28 and TRBJ1-5 gives the full variable domain: DVKVTQSSRYLVKRTGEKVFLECVQDMDHENMFWYRQDPGLGLRLIYFSYDVKMKEKGDIPEGYSVSREKKERFSLILESASTNQTSMYLCASSLARTSNQPQHFGDGTRLSIL.

This clonotype came up a few times. J is TRBJ2-7 and V is TRBV18; TRBD1 agrees at 8 bases. Per the germline V gene, CDR1 is KGHSH and CDR2 is LQKENI. Trimming removed 3 bases from V and 7 bases from J; junction bases left unmatched: 8. The CDR3 loop spans 14 amino acids. In DNA form, the CDR3 reads TGTGCCAGCTCACCCGGACAGGGTCCTCGAGAGCAGTACTTC. Protein sequence: CASSPGQGPREQYF.

This clonotype was counted at least ten times. V and J are TRBV27 and TRBJ1-2; perhaps TRBD1 as D (5 bases). Trimming shortened V by 8 bases and J by 8 bases, and 18 bases separated the two germline ends. Germline V gene data show CDR1 as MNHEY and CDR2 as SMNVEV (reference sequence). The CDR3 is 13 amino acids. CDR3 loop: CASGASGGTGYTF. The DNA of the CDR3 is TGTGCCAGCGGGGCATCCGGGGGTACCGGCTACACCTTC.

This clonotype was detected many times. The chain combines TRBV7-8 with TRBJ2-3; D is uncertain. The CDR3 totals 15 residues. Trimming removed 1 base at V and 1 base at J, with 9 bases between. Germline assignment: CDR1 SGHVS and CDR2 FQNEAQ. The chain's CDR3 is CASSLGPARTDTQYF. In nucleotides, the CDR3 is TGTGCCAGCAGCTTAGGTCCGGCGCGCACAGATACGCAGTATTTT.

A single count supports this clonotype. This clone may be a read error of a much larger clone one base away. This chain connects TRBV20-1 to TRBJ2-1; 9 bases align to TRBD2. The J segment lost 4 bases and the V segment lost 8 bases, leaving 9 bases of the junction unmatched. The length of the CDR3 is 14 residues. Per the germline V gene, CDR1 is DFQATT and CDR2 is SNEGSKA (reference sequence). The CDR3 is CSPQVAGAYNEQFF. The CDR3 DNA follows: TGCAGTCCCCAAGTAGCGGGAGCTTACAATGAGCAGTTCTTC.

J is TRBJ1-6 and V is TRBV10-3; D is ambiguous. Germline-derived CDR1 and CDR2 are ENHRY and SYGVKD. The V and J ends lost 0 bases and 2 bases respectively, with 2 bases between them. The CDR3 runs to 14 residues. The CDR3 nucleotides read TGTGCCATCAGTGAGTCCGCCTATAATTCACCCCTCCACTTT. As protein: CAISESAYNSPLHF.

This clonotype has a handful of counts. The chain recombines TRBV12-5 with TRBJ1-1, with 7 positions matching TRBD1. With V trimmed by 7 bases and J by 2 bases, 10 bases remained unmatched. Looked up from germline, CDR1 is LGHNT and CDR2 is FRNRAP. The CDR3 length is 15 residues. The CDR3 sequence is CASALGGTANTEAFF. The CDR3 DNA is TGTGCTAGTGCCCTGGGTGGGACAGCTAACACTGAAGCTTTCTTT.

This clonotype was seen a handful of times. This rearrangement joins TRBV7-2 to TRBJ2-1; 7 bases map to TRBD2. Germline CDR1 SGHTA, CDR2 FQGNSA. Unmatched junction bases numbered 8, after V lost 4 bases and J lost 2 bases. CDR3 length: 16 residues. The CDR3 protein is CASSSIRREPYNEQFF. The DNA for the CDR3 is TGTGCCAGCAGCTCCATTCGGCGGGAGCCCTACAATGAGCAGTTCTTC. Together with reference TRBV7-2 and TRBJ2-1, the CDR3 gives the full variable domain: GAGVSQSPSNKVTEKGKDVELRCDPISGHTALYWYRQSLGQGLEFLIYFQGNSAPDKSGLPSDRFSAERTGGSVSTLTIQRTQQEDSAVYLCASSSIRREPYNEQFFGPGTRLTVL.

The chain has TRBV7-3 and TRBJ2-3, with 9 bases lining up with TRBD1. V lost 2 bases and J lost 2; bases outside the gene matches: 2. The CDR3 is 15 amino acids. CDR1 and CDR2 (germline): SGHTA, FQGTGA. The CDR3: CASSLGDRDTDTQYF. As DNA, the CDR3 is TGTGCCAGCAGCTTAGGGGACAGGGACACAGATACGCAGTATTTT.

This clonotype was counted at least ten times. The chain couples TRBV20-1 to TRBJ2-1; no clear D. Germline CDR1 and CDR2: DFQATT and SNEGSKA (reference sequence). Trimming removed 1 base from V and 8 bases from J, with 9 bases in between. The CDR3 has 12 residues. The CDR3 is CSARGTVDEQFF. CDR3 nucleotide sequence: TGCAGTGCTAGAGGGACCGTCGATGAGCAGTTCTTC.

This chain connects TRBV4-3 to TRBJ2-7, with a weak D call TRBD1 (6 bases). The CDR3 extends over 16 amino acids. V gave up 4 bases and J gave up 9 bases, with 25 bases separating them. Germline CDR1 LGHNA, CDR2 YSLEER. The CDR3 loop is CASSPNRQGPARGQYF. Here the CDR3 DNA reads TGCGCCAGCAGCCCAAACCGGCAGGGGCCAGCAAGGGGGCAGTACTTC.

There are many counts of this clonotype. This chain uses TRBV3-1 with TRBJ1-1; possible D gene TRBD1, 5 bases. Trimming pared 0 bases from V and 0 bases from J, leaving 20 bases between. The CDR3 totals 19 residues. Germline V gene data show CDR1 as LGHDT and CDR2 as YNNKEL (reference sequence). The CDR3 is CASSQDYPRDLQMNTEAFF. CDR3 bases: TGTGCCAGCAGCCAAGATTACCCCAGGGACCTTCAAATGAACACTGAAGCTTTCTTT.

This clonotype was counted ten times or more. V is TRBV12-3 or TRBV12-4 and J is TRBJ2-3; 9 bases align to TRBD2. The ends lost 6 bases at V and 3 bases at J; junction bases unmatched: 16. CDR3 length: 18 residues. The CDR3 protein is CASSTSPLLAGRTDTQYF. The CDR3 nucleotides read TGTGCCAGCAGCACTAGCCCCCTACTAGCGGGCAGAACAGATACGCAGTATTTT.

The chain combines TRBV27 with TRBJ1-4; TRBD1 might be the D (5 bases). Trimming removed 3 bases at V and 0 bases at J, with 17 bases between. This CDR3 spans 18 amino acids. CDR1 MNHEY and CDR2 SMNVEV come from the germline V gene (reference sequence). The CDR3 loop reads CASSFQSIRGTTNEKLFF. CDR3 sequence (DNA): TGTGCCAGCAGTTTCCAATCAATTAGGGGTACAACTAATGAAAAACTGTTTTTT.

This clonotype was observed a handful of times. The chain joins TRBV5-1 to TRBJ1-6; D uncertain. Trimming shortened V by 2 bases and J by 0 bases, and 9 bases separated the two germline ends. The V gene's germline CDR1 is SGHRS and CDR2 YFSETQ. The CDR3 spans 16 residues. The CDR3 coding sequence is TGCGCCAGCAGCTTAACACGGAGCTCCTATAATTCACCCCTCCACTTT. It translates to CASSLTRSSYNSPLHF.

This clonotype was seen at least ten times. The chain carries TRBV27 and TRBJ1-2; D possibly corresponds to TRBD1 (6 bases). Trimming stripped 5 bases from V and 4 bases from J, with 17 bases between. Germline assignment: CDR1 MNHEY and CDR2 SMNVEV (reference sequence). The CDR3 extends over 15 amino acids. This CDR3 reads CASSPAWGGGYGYTF. CDR3 bases: TGTGCCAGCAGTCCCGCTTGGGGAGGGGGCTATGGCTACACCTTC.

The sample holds a few counts of this clonotype. The chain links TRBV29-1 to TRBJ1-2; D gene uncertain. The CDR3 contains 12 residues. The V and J ends lost 3 bases and 0 bases respectively, with 5 bases between them. CDR1 and CDR2 (germline): SQVTM, ANQGSEA. CDR3 loop: CSVEVSNYGYTF. The CDR3 nucleotides are TGCAGCGTTGAGGTCTCTAACTATGGCTACACCTTC. The full variable domain, its missing parts supplied by reference TRBV29-1 and TRBJ1-2, is SAVISQKPSRDICQRGTSLTIQCQVDSQVTMMFWYRQQPGQSLTLIATANQGSEATYESGFVIDKFPISRPNLTFSTLTVSNMSPEDSSIYLCSVEVSNYGYTFGSGTRLTVV.

The rearrangement joins TRBV30 to TRBJ2-1; 7 positions match TRBD1. This CDR3 spans 13 amino acids. The V gene's germline CDR1 is GTSNPN and CDR2 SVGIG (reference sequence). Trimming took 2 bases from V and 10 from J; bases not matched to a gene: 8. CDR3 region: CAWSRTGGGEQFF. CDR3 sequence (DNA): TGTGCCTGGAGTCGGACAGGTGGGGGAGAGCAGTTCTTC.

This clonotype was detected ten times or more. The chain recombines TRBV5-5 with TRBJ2-3; weak D call: TRBD2 (6 bases). Germline V gene data show CDR1 as SGHKS and CDR2 as YYEKEE (reference sequence). The CDR3 runs 16 residues. V shed 0 bases and J shed 0 bases, with 11 bases lying between them. As DNA, the CDR3 is TGTGCCAGCAGCTTGGCGGGAGCGACTAGCACAGATACGCAGTATTTT. Encoded protein: CASSLAGATSTDTQYF.

This clonotype was found many times. This chain uses TRBV28 with TRBJ2-7; D gene uncertain. The CDR3 runs 12 residues. Trimming took 3 bases from V and 4 from J, leaving 7 bases between them. Germline V gene sequence: CDR1 MDHEN, CDR2 SYDVKM. CDR3 DNA sequence: TGTGCCAGCAGTTTTTTGCGTTACGAGCAGTACTTC. This translates into CASSFLRYEQYF.

This clonotype appeared a few times. The chain links TRBV20-1 to TRBJ2-7, with TRBD1 as a possible D gene (6 bases). This CDR3 has 15 amino acids. Trimming shortened V by 2 bases and J by 0 bases, and 14 bases separated the two germline ends. Germline V gene data show CDR1 as DFQATT and CDR2 as SNEGSKA (reference sequence). The chain's CDR3 is CSARKTGTPSYEQYF. The CDR3 coding sequence is TGCAGTGCTAGAAAGACCGGGACACCCTCCTACGAGCAGTACTTC.

This clonotype was seen more than once but under ten times. The V gene is TRBV7-3, the J gene TRBJ2-3; D is ambiguous. The CDR3 consists of 15 residues. The germline CDR1 and CDR2 sequences are SGHTA and FQGTGA. V was trimmed by 3 bases and J by 0 bases, leaving 10 bases between them. The CDR3 loop reads CASSFVAASTDTQYF. DNA for the CDR3: TGTGCCAGCAGCTTTGTAGCTGCTAGCACAGATACGCAGTATTTT.

This chain uses TRBV27 with TRBJ2-3; possibly TRBD1 for D (5 bases). Per germline, CDR1 MNHEY and CDR2 SMNVEV (reference sequence). V was pared by 6 bases and J by 6 bases, with 10 bases between. CDR3 length: 12 residues. The CDR3 reads CASSRSGDTQYF. In nucleotides, the CDR3 is TGTGCCAGCAGCCGTTCAGGGGATACGCAGTATTTT.

This clonotype came up a few times. The gene calls are TRBV28 and TRBJ2-3; TRBD1 agrees at 9 bases. J gave up 3 bases and V 5 bases, and 6 bases lay outside the gene matches. CDR1 is MDHEN, CDR2 SYDVKM, per germline. The CDR3 runs 15 residues. The chain's CDR3 is CASSPGTGRTDTQYF. The CDR3 bases are TGTGCCAGCAGTCCCGGGACAGGGAGGACAGATACGCAGTATTTT.